This T cell receptor (beta chain) was retrieved from a study of T cells after yellow fever vaccination. Study-level findings and limits: Subsequent booster samples again held most clones from primary vaccination (96% CD4, 85% to 90% CD8).

CDR3 length equals 16 residues. Germline V gene lookup returns CDR1 LGHNA and CDR2 YNFKEQ. The germline V and J ends were trimmed by 0 bases and 4 bases, with 13 bases remaining between them. From the 5' RACE reads, TCRdb called clonotypes with MiXCR, one entry per CDR3 protein. Of roughly 310,000 distinct CDR3 sequences listed, about 8.7% were seen once; the top ten hold roughly 18%. This clonotype was counted between two and nine times. No antigen is known for it. The sequenced sample was PBMCs, obtained on the day of the first yellow fever vaccination. The receptor was derived from a man aged 18 to 29 who received the YFV17D yellow fever vaccine. The V and J genes are TRBV4-2 and TRBJ2-1, with D possibly being TRBD1 or TRBD2 (6 bases each). The CDR3 nucleotides read TGTGCCAGCAGCCAAGAACCATCGGGGGCTTACAATGAGCAGTTCTTC. It codes for CASSQEPSGAYNEQFF.